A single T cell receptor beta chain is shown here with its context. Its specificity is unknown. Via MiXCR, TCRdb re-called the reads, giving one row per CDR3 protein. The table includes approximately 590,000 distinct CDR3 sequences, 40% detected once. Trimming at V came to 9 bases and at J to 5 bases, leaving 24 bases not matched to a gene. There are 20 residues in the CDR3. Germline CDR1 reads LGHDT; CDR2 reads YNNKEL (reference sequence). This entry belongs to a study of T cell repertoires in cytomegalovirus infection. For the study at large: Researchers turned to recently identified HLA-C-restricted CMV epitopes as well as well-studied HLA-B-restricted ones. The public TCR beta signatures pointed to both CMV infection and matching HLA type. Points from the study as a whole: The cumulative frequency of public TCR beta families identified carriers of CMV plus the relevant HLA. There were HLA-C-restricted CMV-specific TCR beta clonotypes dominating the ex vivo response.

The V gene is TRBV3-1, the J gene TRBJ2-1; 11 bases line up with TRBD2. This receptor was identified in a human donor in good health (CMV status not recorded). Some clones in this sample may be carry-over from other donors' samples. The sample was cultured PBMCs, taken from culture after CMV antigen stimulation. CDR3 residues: CASGGGSLAGGPSHNNEQFF. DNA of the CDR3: TGTGCCAGTGGGGGGGGGTCTTTAGCGGGAGGGCCTAGCCACAACAATGAGCAGTTCTTC.